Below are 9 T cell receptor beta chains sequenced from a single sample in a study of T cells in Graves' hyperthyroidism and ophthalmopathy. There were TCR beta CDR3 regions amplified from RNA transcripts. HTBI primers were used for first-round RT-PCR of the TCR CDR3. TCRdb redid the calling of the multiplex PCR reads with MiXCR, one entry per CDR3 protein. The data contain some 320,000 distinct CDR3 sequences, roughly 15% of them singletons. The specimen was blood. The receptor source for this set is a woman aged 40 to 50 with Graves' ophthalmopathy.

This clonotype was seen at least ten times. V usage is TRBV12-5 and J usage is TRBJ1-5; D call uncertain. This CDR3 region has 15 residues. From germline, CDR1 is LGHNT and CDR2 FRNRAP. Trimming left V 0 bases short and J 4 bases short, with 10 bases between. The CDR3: CASGLVLGNNQPQHF. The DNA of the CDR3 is TGTGCTAGTGGTTTGGTACTGGGGAATAATCAGCCCCAGCATTTT.

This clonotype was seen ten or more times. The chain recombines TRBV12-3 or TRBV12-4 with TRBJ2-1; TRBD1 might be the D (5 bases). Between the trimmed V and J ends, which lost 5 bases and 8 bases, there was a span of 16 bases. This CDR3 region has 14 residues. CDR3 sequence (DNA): TGTGCCAGCAGTGCCCCCAGGGAAAGCGATGAGCAGTTCTTC. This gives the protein CASSAPRESDEQFF.

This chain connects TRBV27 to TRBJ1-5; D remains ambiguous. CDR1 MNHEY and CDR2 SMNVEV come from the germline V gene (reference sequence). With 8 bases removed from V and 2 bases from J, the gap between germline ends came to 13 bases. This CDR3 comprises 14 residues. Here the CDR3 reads CASGPFDGNQPQHF. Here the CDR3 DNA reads TGTGCCAGCGGCCCTTTTGATGGCAATCAGCCCCAGCATTTT.

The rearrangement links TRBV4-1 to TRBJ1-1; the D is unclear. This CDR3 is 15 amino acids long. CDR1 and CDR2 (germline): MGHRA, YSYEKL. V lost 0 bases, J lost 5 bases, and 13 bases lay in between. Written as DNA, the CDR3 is TGCGCCAGCAGCCAAGAAACCGGGATTGGAACTGAAGCTTTCTTT. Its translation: CASSQETGIGTEAFF.

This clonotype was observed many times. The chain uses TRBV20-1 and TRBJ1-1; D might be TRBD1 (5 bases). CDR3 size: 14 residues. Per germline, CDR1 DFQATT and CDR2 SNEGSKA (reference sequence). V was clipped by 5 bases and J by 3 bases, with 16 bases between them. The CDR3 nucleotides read TGCAGTGCTGCAAGCGGGGGTCGGGACACTGAAGCTTTCTTT. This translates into CSAASGGRDTEAFF.

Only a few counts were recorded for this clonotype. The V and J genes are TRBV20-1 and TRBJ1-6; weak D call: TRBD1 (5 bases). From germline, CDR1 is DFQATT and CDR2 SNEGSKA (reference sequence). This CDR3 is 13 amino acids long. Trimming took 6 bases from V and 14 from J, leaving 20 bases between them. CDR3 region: CSAAGTIRTTLHF. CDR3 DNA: TGCAGTGCGGCCGGGACCATCCGGACCACCCTCCACTTT.

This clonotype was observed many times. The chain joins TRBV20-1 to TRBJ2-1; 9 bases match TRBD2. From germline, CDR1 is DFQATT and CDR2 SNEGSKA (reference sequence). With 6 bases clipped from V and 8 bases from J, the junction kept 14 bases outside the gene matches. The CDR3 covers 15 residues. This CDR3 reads CSAHPLAGSLYEQFF. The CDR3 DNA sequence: TGCAGTGCCCACCCCCTAGCGGGATCTCTCTATGAGCAGTTCTTC.

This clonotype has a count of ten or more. The CDR3 coding sequence is TGTGCCACCAGTGGGGACACGGAAAACACCATATATTTT. Encoded protein: CATSGDTENTIYF. The J gene is TRBJ1-3, the V gene TRBV24-1; weak D call: TRBD1 (6 bases). The CDR3 runs to 13 residues. The V gene's germline CDR1 is KGHDR and CDR2 SFDVKD. Trimming shortened V by 5 bases and J by 6 bases, and 10 bases separated the two germline ends.

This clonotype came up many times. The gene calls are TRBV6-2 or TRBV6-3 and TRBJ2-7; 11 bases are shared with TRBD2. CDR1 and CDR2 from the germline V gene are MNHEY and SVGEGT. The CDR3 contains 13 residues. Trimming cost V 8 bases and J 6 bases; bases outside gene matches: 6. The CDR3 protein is CASALAGGSEQYF. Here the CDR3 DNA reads TGTGCCAGCGCGCTAGCGGGAGGAAGCGAGCAGTACTTC.